The source of this TCR beta chain is a study of CD8+ T cells in alopecia areata. With regard to this clone: The antigen is not known.

In germline, CDR1 is KGHSH, CDR2 LQKENI. The CDR3 length is 14 residues. The ends were cut back, 6 bases at V and 3 bases at J, with 14 bases in the middle. Broader study findings: Administration of tofacitinib significantly diminished scalp clonality and expanded CD8+ clones within the top 100.

The treatment is: oral pan-JAK inhibitor, 5-10 mg twice daily. As the sequencing template, cDNA was produced by extracting RNA and reverse transcribing it. Measured with immunoSEQ multiplex PCR; TCRdb has only the in-frame clones, and not every one. The sample carries 200,000 to 250,000 clones, about 58% recorded once. The chain is built from TRBV18 and TRBJ1-2; D not certain. The TCR originated in a human donor with alopecia areata. This material consisted of CD4+ T cells sorted from blood, taken at week 4, from a patient treated with tofacitinib. CDR3: CASSPVEGYYGYTF. The CDR3 DNA reads TGTGCCAGCTCCCCCGTGGAGGGCTACTATGGCTACACCTTC.